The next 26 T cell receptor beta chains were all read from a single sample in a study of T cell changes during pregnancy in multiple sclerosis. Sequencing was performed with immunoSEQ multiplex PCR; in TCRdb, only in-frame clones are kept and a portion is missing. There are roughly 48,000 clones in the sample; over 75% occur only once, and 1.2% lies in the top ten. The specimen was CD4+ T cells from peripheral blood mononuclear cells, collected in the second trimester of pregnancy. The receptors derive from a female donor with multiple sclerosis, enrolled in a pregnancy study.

The DNA of the CDR3 is TGTGCCAGCAGCTTGTCTTATCGCGGGGAGGAGACCCAGTACTTC. Its protein is CASSLSYRGEETQYF. The chain is built from TRBV7-2 and TRBJ2-5; perhaps TRBD2 as D (6 bases). The CDR3 totals 15 residues. Trimming left V 3 bases short and J 5 bases short, with 16 bases between. Germline CDR1 SGHTA, CDR2 FQGNSA.

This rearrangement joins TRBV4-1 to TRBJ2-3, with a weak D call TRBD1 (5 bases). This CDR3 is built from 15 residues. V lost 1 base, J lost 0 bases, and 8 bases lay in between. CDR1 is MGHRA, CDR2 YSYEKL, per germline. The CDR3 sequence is CASSQGQQSTDTQYF. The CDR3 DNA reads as TGCGCCAGCAGCCAAGGACAGCAGAGCACAGATACGCAGTATTTT.

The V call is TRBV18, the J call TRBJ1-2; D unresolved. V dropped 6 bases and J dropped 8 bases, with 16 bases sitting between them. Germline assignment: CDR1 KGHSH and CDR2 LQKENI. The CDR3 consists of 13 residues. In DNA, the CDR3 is TGTGCCAGCTCCCCTCGGGAATTCAAGGGCTACACCTTC. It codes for CASSPREFKGYTF.

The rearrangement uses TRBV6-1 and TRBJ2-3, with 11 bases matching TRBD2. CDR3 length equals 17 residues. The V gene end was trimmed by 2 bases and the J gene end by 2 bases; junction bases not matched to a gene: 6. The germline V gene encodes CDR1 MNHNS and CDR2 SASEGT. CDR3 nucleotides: TGTGCCAGCAGTGAACCGGGGACTAGCGGATACACAGATACGCAGTATTTT. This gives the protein CASSEPGTSGYTDTQYF.

In DNA form, the CDR3 reads TGTGCCATCAGTGGGGACAGGGAAAGAGACCAGTACTTC. Translation: CAISGDRERDQYF. The chain has TRBV10-3 and TRBJ2-5; 9 nucleotides line up with TRBD1. Trimming at V came to 4 bases and at J to 10 bases, leaving 7 bases not matched to a gene. Germline CDR1 and CDR2: ENHRY and SYGVKD. The CDR3 totals 13 residues.

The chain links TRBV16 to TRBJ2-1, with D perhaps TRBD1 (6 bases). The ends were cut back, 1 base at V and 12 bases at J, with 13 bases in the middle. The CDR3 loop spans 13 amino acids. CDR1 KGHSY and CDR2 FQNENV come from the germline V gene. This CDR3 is CASSQYRQAVQFF. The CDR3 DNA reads TGTGCCAGCAGCCAATACAGACAGGCTGTGCAGTTCTTC.

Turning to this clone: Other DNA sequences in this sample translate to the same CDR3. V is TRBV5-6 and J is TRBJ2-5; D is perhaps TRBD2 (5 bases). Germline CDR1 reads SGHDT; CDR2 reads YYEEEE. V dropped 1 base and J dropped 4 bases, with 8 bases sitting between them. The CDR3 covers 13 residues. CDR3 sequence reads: CASSLLARETQYF. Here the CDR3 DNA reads TGTGCCAGCAGCTTGCTAGCCAGAGAGACCCAGTACTTC.

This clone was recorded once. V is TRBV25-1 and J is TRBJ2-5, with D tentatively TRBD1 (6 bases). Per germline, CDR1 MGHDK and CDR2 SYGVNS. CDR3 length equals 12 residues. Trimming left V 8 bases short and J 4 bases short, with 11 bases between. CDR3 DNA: TGTGCCAGCGGACGCAGGGGAGAGACCCAGTACTTC. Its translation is CASGRRGETQYF.

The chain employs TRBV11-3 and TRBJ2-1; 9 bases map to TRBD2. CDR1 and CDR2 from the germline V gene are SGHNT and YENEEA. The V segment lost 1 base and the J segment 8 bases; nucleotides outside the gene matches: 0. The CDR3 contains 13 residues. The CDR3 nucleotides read TGTGCCAGCAGCTTAGGCGGGAGGGATGAGCAGTTCTTC. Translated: CASSLGGRDEQFF.

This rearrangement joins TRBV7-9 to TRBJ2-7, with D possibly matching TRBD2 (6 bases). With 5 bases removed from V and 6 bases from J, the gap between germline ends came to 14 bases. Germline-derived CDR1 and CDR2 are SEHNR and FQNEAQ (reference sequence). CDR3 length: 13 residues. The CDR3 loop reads CASSPTSFGEQYF. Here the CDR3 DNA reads TGTGCCAGCAGCCCTACTAGCTTTGGCGAGCAGTACTTC. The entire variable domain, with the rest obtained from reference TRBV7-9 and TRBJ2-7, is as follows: DTGVSQNPRHKITKRGQNVTFRCDPISEHNRLYWYRQTLGQGPEFLTYFQNEAQLEKSRLLSDRFSAERPKGSFSTLEIQRTEQGDSAMYLCASSPTSFGEQYFGPGTRLTVT.

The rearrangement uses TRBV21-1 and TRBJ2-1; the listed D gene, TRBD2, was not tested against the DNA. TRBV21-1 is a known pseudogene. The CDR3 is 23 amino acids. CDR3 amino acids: CASSNNGQGLAGDTNLVRDEQFF. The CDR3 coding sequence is TGTGCCAGCAGCAATAACGGACAGGGTCTAGCGGGAGATACGAATTTGGTCCGAGATGAGCAGTTCTTC.

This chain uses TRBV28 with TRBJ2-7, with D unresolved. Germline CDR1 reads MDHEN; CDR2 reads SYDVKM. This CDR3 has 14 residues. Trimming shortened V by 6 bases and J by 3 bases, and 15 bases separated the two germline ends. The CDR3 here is CASSLAQYSYEQYF. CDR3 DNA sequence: TGTGCCAGCAGCTTGGCCCAATACAGCTACGAGCAGTACTTC.

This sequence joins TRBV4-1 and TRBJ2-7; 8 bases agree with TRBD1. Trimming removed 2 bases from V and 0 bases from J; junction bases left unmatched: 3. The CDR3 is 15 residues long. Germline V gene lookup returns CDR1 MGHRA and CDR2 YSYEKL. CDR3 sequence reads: CASSQTGGYSYEQYF. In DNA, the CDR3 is TGCGCCAGCAGCCAAACAGGGGGTTACTCCTACGAGCAGTACTTC.

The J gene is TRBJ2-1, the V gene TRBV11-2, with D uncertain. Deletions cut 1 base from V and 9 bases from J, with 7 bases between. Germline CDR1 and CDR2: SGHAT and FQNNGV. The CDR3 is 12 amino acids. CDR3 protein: CASSLVQAEQFF. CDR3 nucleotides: TGTGCCAGCAGCTTAGTCCAGGCTGAGCAGTTCTTC.

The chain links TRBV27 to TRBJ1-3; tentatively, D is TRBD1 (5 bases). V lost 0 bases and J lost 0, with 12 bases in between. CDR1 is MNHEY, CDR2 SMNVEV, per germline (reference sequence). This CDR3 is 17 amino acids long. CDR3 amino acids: CASSLSAGHHSGNTIYF. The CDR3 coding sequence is TGTGCCAGCAGTTTATCGGCGGGGCACCACTCTGGAAACACCATATATTTT.

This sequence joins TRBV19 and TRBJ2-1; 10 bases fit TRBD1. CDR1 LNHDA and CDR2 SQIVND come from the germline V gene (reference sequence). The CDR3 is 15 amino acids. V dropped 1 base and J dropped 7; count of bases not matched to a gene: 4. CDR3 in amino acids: CASSIGQGAMNEQFF. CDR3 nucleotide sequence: TGTGCCAGTAGTATAGGACAGGGGGCAATGAATGAGCAGTTCTTC.

CDR3 in amino acids: CASSAGRESSTDTQYF. The CDR3 DNA follows: TGTGCCAGCTCTGCAGGGAGGGAGTCAAGCACAGATACGCAGTATTTT. The J gene is TRBJ2-3, the V gene TRBV7-6, with TRBD2 matching over 7 bases. The germline V gene has CDR1 SGHVS and CDR2 FNYEAQ. V trimming: 8 bases; J trimming: 0 bases; junction bases outside the gene matches: 11. This CDR3 contains 16 residues.

CDR3 region: CASSDTHYEQYF. As DNA, the CDR3 is TGTGCCAGCAGTGACACCCACTACGAGCAGTACTTC. The rearrangement uses TRBV6-6 and TRBJ2-7; no reliable D call. CDR3 length: 12 amino acids. V lost 5 bases and J lost 3, with 8 bases in between. Germline loops: CDR1 MNHNY, CDR2 SVGAGI (reference sequence).

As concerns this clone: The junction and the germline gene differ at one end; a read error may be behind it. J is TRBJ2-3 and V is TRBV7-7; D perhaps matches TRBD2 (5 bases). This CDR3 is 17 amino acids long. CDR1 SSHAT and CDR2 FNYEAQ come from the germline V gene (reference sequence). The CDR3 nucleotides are TGTGCTAGCAGCACCCCTAGAGAACAGCGGAACACAGATACGCAGTATTTT. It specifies CASSTPREQRNTDTQYF.

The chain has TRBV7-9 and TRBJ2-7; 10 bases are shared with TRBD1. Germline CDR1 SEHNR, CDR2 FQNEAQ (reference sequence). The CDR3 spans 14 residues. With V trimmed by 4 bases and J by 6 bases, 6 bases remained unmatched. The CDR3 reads CASSYRDRGPEQYF. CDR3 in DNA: TGTGCCAGCAGCTATAGGGACAGGGGTCCCGAGCAGTACTTC.

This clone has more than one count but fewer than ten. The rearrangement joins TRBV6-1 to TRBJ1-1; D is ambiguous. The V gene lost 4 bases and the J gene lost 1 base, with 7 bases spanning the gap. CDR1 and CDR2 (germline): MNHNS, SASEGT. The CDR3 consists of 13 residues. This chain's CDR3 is CASSGGGNTEAFF. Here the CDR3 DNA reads TGTGCCAGCAGTGGAGGTGGGAACACTGAAGCTTTCTTT.

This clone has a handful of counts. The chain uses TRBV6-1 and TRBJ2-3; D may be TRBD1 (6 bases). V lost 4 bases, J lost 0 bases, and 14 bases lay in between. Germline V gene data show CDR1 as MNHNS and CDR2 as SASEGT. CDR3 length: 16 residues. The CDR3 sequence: CASSAWTVGSTDTQYF. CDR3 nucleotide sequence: TGTGCCAGCAGTGCATGGACAGTAGGTAGCACAGATACGCAGTATTTT.

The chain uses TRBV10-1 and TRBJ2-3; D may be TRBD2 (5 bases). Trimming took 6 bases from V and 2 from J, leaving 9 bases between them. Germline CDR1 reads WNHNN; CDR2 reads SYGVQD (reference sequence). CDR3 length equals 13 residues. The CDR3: CASSKADTDTQYF. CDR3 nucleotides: TGCGCCAGCAGCAAAGCGGACACAGATACGCAGTATTTT.

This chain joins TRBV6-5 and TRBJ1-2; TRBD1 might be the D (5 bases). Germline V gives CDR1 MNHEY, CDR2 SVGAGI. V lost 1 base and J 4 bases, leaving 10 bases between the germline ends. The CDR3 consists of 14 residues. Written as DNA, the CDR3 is TGTGCCAGCAGTTACTTCCTCGGGGGCTATGGCTACACCTTC. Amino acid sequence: CASSYFLGGYGYTF.

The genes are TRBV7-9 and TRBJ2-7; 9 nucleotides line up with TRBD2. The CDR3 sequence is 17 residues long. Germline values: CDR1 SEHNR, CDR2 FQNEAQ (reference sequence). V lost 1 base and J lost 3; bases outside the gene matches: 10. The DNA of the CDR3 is TGTGCCAGCAGCTTAGATCTCATAGCGGGAGCGAGCTACGAGCAGTACTTC. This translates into CASSLDLIAGASYEQYF.

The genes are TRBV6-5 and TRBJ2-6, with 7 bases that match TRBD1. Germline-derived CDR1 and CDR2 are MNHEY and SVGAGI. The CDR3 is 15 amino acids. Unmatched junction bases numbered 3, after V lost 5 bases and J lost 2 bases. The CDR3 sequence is CASSLDRAGANVLTF. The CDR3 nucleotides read TGTGCCAGCAGTCTCGACAGGGCTGGGGCCAACGTCCTGACTTTC.